These T cell receptor beta chains were read from a single sample in a study of cytomegalovirus exposure and HLA in healthy donors. Method: immunoSEQ multiplex PCR; TCRdb's copy keeps in-frame clones and lacks some. Altogether about 67,000 clones are present, 80% to 90% being singletons, with the ten largest covering over 2.5%. The sequenced material came from PBMCs. The receptors shown here come from a young woman in good health and CMV-seronegative. The CDR3 runs from the conserved cysteine through the conserved F or W. Fields, in order: D gene, J gene, V gene, clone size, CDR3 protein, CDR3 DNA. D genes are given only for firm matches. The size entry is marked missing in some rows and otherwise reads once, few, many or a size class.

d_gene: TRBD1; j_gene: TRBJ1-2; v_gene: TRBV5-6; abundance: .; CDR3aa: CASSLLGGAYGYTF; CDR3nt: TGTGCCAGCAGCTTGTTAGGGGGCGCCTATGGCTACACCTTC
d_gene: TRBD1; j_gene: TRBJ1-2; v_gene: TRBV4-1; abundance: .; CDR3aa: CASSQEVWDRAHYGYTF; CDR3nt: TGCGCCAGCAGCCAAGAAGTATGGGACAGGGCCCACTATGGCTACACCTTC
d_gene: .; j_gene: TRBJ2-7; v_gene: TRBV5-1; abundance: once; CDR3aa: CASSLGLRDAEQYF; CDR3nt: TGCGCCAGCAGCTTGGGCCTCAGGGATGCCGAGCAGTACTTC
d_gene: TRBD1; j_gene: TRBJ2-1; v_gene: TRBV12-5; abundance: .; CDR3aa: CASGLGTGGDEQFF; CDR3nt: TGTGCTAGTGGTCTGGGGACAGGGGGCGATGAGCAGTTCTTC
d_gene: .; j_gene: TRBJ2-5; v_gene: TRBV6-1; abundance: .; CDR3aa: CASGRDEQYF; CDR3nt: TGTGCCAGCGGACGGGATGAGCAGTACTTC
d_gene: .; j_gene: TRBJ2-3; v_gene: TRBV18; abundance: .; CDR3aa: CASSHGGSTDTQYF; CDR3nt: TGTGCCAGCTCACATGGGGGGAGCACAGATACGCAGTATTTT
d_gene: TRBD2; j_gene: TRBJ2-5; v_gene: TRBV4-3; abundance: .; CDR3aa: CASSQGIAGTQETQYF; CDR3nt: TGCGCCAGCAGCCAAGGTATAGCGGGGACTCAAGAGACCCAGTACTTC
d_gene: .; j_gene: TRBJ1-1; v_gene: TRBV7-8; abundance: .; CDR3aa: CASSLAWGHTNTEAFF; CDR3nt: TGTGCCAGCAGCTTAGCTTGGGGACATACGAACACTGAAGCTTTCTTT
d_gene: .; j_gene: TRBJ2-7; v_gene: TRBV19; abundance: .; CDR3aa: CASSPPGLYEQYF; CDR3nt: TGTGCCAGTAGTCCGCCTGGCCTTTACGAGCAGTACTTC
d_gene: TRBD1; j_gene: TRBJ1-2; v_gene: TRBV11-2; abundance: .; CDR3aa: CASSFPGTGGVYGYTF; CDR3nt: TGTGCCAGCAGCTTCCCCGGGACAGGAGGGGTCTATGGCTACACCTTC
d_gene: .; j_gene: TRBJ1-1; v_gene: TRBV4-1; abundance: .; CDR3aa: CASSQAPFTTNTEAFF; CDR3nt: TGCGCCAGCAGCCAAGCCCCGTTCACAACGAACACTGAAGCTTTCTTT
d_gene: .; j_gene: TRBJ2-7; v_gene: TRBV7-2; abundance: .; CDR3aa: CASSLVRFPYEQYF; CDR3nt: TGTGCCAGCAGCTTAGTGAGGTTCCCCTACGAGCAGTACTTC
d_gene: TRBD1; j_gene: TRBJ1-2; v_gene: TRBV19; abundance: .; CDR3aa: CASSTGQGINYGYTF; CDR3nt: TGTGCCAGTAGTACGGGACAGGGGATTAACTATGGCTACACCTTC
d_gene: TRBD1; j_gene: TRBJ2-2; v_gene: TRBV19; abundance: .; CDR3aa: CASSIRTGNTGELFF; CDR3nt: TGTGCCAGTAGTATACGGACAGGGAACACCGGGGAGCTGTTTTTT
d_gene: TRBD1; j_gene: TRBJ1-1; v_gene: TRBV7-9; abundance: once; CDR3aa: CASSPSTGASEAFF; CDR3nt: TGTGCCAGCAGCCCCAGCACAGGGGCCTCTGAAGCTTTCTTT
d_gene: .; j_gene: TRBJ2-5; v_gene: TRBV7-9; abundance: .; CDR3aa: CASSLAGLPGETQYF; CDR3nt: TGTGCCAGCAGCCTCGCGGGACTCCCAGGCGAGACCCAGTACTTC
d_gene: TRBD1; j_gene: TRBJ1-2; v_gene: TRBV19; abundance: .; CDR3aa: CASSPSTGYGYTF; CDR3nt: TGTGCCAGTAGCCCTTCGACAGGGTATGGCTACACCTTC
d_gene: TRBD1; j_gene: TRBJ2-1; v_gene: TRBV7-6; abundance: few; CDR3aa: CASSERTGNNEQFF; CDR3nt: TGTGCCAGCAGCGAACGGACAGGGAACAATGAGCAGTTCTTC
d_gene: .; j_gene: TRBJ1-5; v_gene: TRBV5-8; abundance: once; CDR3aa: CASSTAGADQPQHF; CDR3nt: TGTGCCAGCAGCACGGCGGGGGCGGATCAGCCCCAGCATTTT
d_gene: TRBD2; j_gene: TRBJ2-7; v_gene: TRBV2; abundance: .; CDR3aa: CASSKLAGGLTYEQYF; CDR3nt: TGTGCCAGCAGTAAGCTAGCGGGGGGGCTCACCTACGAGCAGTACTTC
d_gene: .; j_gene: TRBJ2-7; v_gene: TRBV29-1; abundance: .; CDR3aa: CSVNLENYEQYF; CDR3nt: TGCAGCGTTAACTTGGAGAACTACGAGCAGTACTTC
d_gene: TRBD2; j_gene: TRBJ2-7; v_gene: TRBV29-1; abundance: .; CDR3aa: CSVGEGGVYEQYF; CDR3nt: TGCAGCGTGGGGGAGGGAGGGGTCTACGAGCAGTACTTC
d_gene: TRBD1; j_gene: TRBJ2-4; v_gene: TRBV28; abundance: .; CDR3aa: CASSPRGPLDIQYF; CDR3nt: TGTGCCAGCAGCCCCAGGGGGCCCTTAGACATTCAGTACTTC
d_gene: .; j_gene: TRBJ1-1; v_gene: TRBV15; abundance: .; CDR3aa: CATSRDTEAFF; CDR3nt: TGTGCCACCAGCCGGGACACTGAAGCTTTCTTT
d_gene: TRBD1; j_gene: TRBJ2-2; v_gene: TRBV5-1; abundance: once; CDR3aa: CASSRQGADTGELFF; CDR3nt: TGCGCCAGCAGTCGACAGGGGGCCGACACCGGGGAGCTGTTTTTT
d_gene: .; j_gene: TRBJ1-1; v_gene: TRBV6-5; abundance: .; CDR3aa: CASSIFQGSGTEAFF; CDR3nt: TGTGCCAGCAGTATATTTCAGGGGAGTGGAACTGAAGCTTTCTTT
d_gene: .; j_gene: TRBJ1-1; v_gene: TRBV19; abundance: .; CDR3aa: CASKSLGRVTEAFF; CDR3nt: TGTGCCAGTAAATCTCTGGGCAGGGTCACTGAAGCTTTCTTT
d_gene: TRBD2; j_gene: TRBJ2-1; v_gene: TRBV29-1; abundance: .; CDR3aa: CSVLAGVWNEQFF; CDR3nt: TGCAGCGTTCTAGCGGGGGTCTGGAATGAGCAGTTCTTC
d_gene: TRBD1; j_gene: TRBJ2-7; v_gene: TRBV11-3; abundance: few; CDR3aa: CASSPRTGSLLYEQYF; CDR3nt: TGTGCCAGCAGCCCCCGGACAGGGAGCTTACTCTACGAGCAGTACTTC
d_gene: .; j_gene: TRBJ1-2; v_gene: TRBV20-1; abundance: .; CDR3aa: CSAGHGGYTF; CDR3nt: TGCAGTGCTGGACACGGTGGCTACACCTTC
d_gene: TRBD2; j_gene: TRBJ2-7; v_gene: TRBV2; abundance: .; CDR3aa: CASRPSGGPQQYF; CDR3nt: TGTGCCAGCAGGCCTAGCGGGGGGCCGCAGCAGTACTTC
d_gene: TRBD1; j_gene: TRBJ2-3; v_gene: TRBV2; abundance: .; CDR3aa: CASTNPDRGTDTQYF; CDR3nt: TGTGCCAGCACAAACCCGGACAGGGGAACAGATACGCAGTATTTT
d_gene: .; j_gene: TRBJ2-5; v_gene: TRBV5-1; abundance: .; CDR3aa: CASTLSRVETQYF; CDR3nt: TGCGCCAGCACCCTTTCGCGGGTGGAGACCCAGTACTTC
d_gene: TRBD1; j_gene: TRBJ1-3; v_gene: TRBV18; abundance: once; CDR3aa: CASSQDRDAGNTIYF; CDR3nt: TGTGCCAGCTCACAGGACAGGGATGCTGGAAACACCATATATTTT
d_gene: TRBD2; j_gene: TRBJ2-2; v_gene: TRBV7-6; abundance: .; CDR3aa: CASSLRPSGGARGELFF; CDR3nt: TGTGCCAGCAGCTTAAGACCTAGCGGGGGGGCTCGCGGGGAGCTGTTTTTT
d_gene: .; j_gene: TRBJ1-6; v_gene: TRBV9; abundance: .; CDR3aa: CASSVGRGPGSPLHF; CDR3nt: TGTGCCAGCAGCGTAGGAAGAGGGCCTGGTTCACCCCTCCACTTT
d_gene: TRBD1; j_gene: TRBJ1-1; v_gene: TRBV18; abundance: .; CDR3aa: CASSPTQGANTEAFF; CDR3nt: TGTGCCAGCTCACCGACACAGGGGGCGAACACTGAAGCTTTCTTT
d_gene: TRBD1; j_gene: TRBJ2-3; v_gene: TRBV28; abundance: .; CDR3aa: CASSFRTGGDTQYF; CDR3nt: TGTGCCAGCAGTTTTCGGACAGGGGGGGATACGCAGTATTTT
d_gene: .; j_gene: TRBJ1-1; v_gene: TRBV5-6; abundance: .; CDR3aa: CASSLVFLSGGTEAFF; CDR3nt: TGTGCCAGCAGCTTGGTGTTTTTGTCCGGAGGGACTGAAGCTTTCTTT
d_gene: TRBD2; j_gene: TRBJ2-5; v_gene: TRBV6-1; abundance: .; CDR3aa: CASRERGAQETQYF; CDR3nt: TGTGCCAGCAGGGAGCGGGGGGCTCAAGAGACCCAGTACTTC
d_gene: TRBD1; j_gene: TRBJ2-5; v_gene: TRBV5-4; abundance: once; CDR3aa: CASSWRTGEETQYF; CDR3nt: TGTGCCAGCAGCTGGAGGACAGGGGAAGAGACCCAGTACTTC
d_gene: .; j_gene: TRBJ1-1; v_gene: TRBV30; abundance: .; CDR3aa: CAWSPGRGLNTEAFF; CDR3nt: TGTGCCTGGAGTCCTGGACGGGGATTGAACACTGAAGCTTTCTTT
d_gene: TRBD1; j_gene: TRBJ1-1; v_gene: TRBV7-8; abundance: .; CDR3aa: CASSFGQGEGAFF; CDR3nt: TGTGCCAGCAGCTTTGGACAGGGGGAGGGTGCTTTCTTT
d_gene: .; j_gene: TRBJ2-2; v_gene: TRBV5-1; abundance: .; CDR3aa: CASSLLGDTGELFF; CDR3nt: TGCGCCAGCAGCTTGCTAGGCGACACCGGGGAGCTGTTTTTT
d_gene: .; j_gene: TRBJ1-1; v_gene: TRBV7-2; abundance: few; CDR3aa: CASRGGVNTEAFF; CDR3nt: TGTGCCAGCCGGGGGGGAGTGAACACTGAAGCTTTCTTT
d_gene: .; j_gene: TRBJ2-7; v_gene: TRBV5-4; abundance: .; CDR3aa: CASESTGSSYEQYF; CDR3nt: TGTGCCAGCGAGTCTACAGGTAGCTCCTACGAGCAGTACTTC
d_gene: .; j_gene: TRBJ2-1; v_gene: TRBV7-2; abundance: once; CDR3aa: CASSWRHGDNEQFF; CDR3nt: TGTGCCAGCAGCTGGAGACACGGGGACAATGAGCAGTTCTTC
d_gene: .; j_gene: TRBJ1-4; v_gene: TRBV18; abundance: .; CDR3aa: CASSPPGDEKLFF; CDR3nt: TGTGCCAGCTCACCACCAGGGGATGAAAAACTGTTTTTT